The T cell receptor (beta chain) under discussion was sequenced for a study of CD8 T cells in Susac syndrome. Germline-derived CDR1 and CDR2 are LGHDT and YNNKEL (reference sequence). V lost 1 base and J lost 9, with 10 bases in between. This CDR3 is 13 amino acids long. An amount of RNA that ranged from about 0.45 to 1 ug was reverse transcribed with random hexamers. From the immunoSEQ multiplex PCR reads, TCRdb called clonotypes with MiXCR, one entry per CDR3 protein. The sample includes under 200,000 distinct CDR3 sequences, roughly 94% of them seen just once. J is TRBJ2-1 and V is TRBV3-1; D perhaps matches TRBD2 (5 bases). The clonotype comes from a human donor in good health. Sequenced sample: CD4+ T cells from PBMCs. The DNA of the CDR3 is TGTGCCAGCAGCCAAGCAGGAGGCTCTGAGCAGTTCTTC. Translating it yields CASSQAGGSEQFF.